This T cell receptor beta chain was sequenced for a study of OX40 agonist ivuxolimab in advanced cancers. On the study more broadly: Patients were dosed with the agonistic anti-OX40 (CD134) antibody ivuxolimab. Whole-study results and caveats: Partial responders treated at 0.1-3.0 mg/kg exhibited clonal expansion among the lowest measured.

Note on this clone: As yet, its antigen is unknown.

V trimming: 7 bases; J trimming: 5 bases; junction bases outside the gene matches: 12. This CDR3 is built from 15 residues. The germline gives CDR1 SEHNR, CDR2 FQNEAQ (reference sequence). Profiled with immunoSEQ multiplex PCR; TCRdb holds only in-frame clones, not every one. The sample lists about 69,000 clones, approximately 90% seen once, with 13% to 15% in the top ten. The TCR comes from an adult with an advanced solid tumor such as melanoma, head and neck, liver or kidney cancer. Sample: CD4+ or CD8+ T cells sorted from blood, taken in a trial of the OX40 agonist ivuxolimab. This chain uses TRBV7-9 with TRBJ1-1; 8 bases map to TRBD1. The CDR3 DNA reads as TGTGCCAGCATCCAATACCAGGGGGCGCGTACTGAAGCTTTCTTT. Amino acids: CASIQYQGARTEAFF.